One sample yielded the 17 T cell receptor beta chains listed below, sequenced in a study of OX40 agonist ivuxolimab in advanced cancers. Assay used: immunoSEQ multiplex PCR; TCRdb lists only in-frame clones, some missing. The sample contains 150,000 to 170,000 clones, approximately 94% of which appear only once. This specimen was CD4+ or CD8+ T cells sorted from blood, taken in a trial of the OX40 agonist ivuxolimab. Every receptor here comes from an adult with an advanced solid tumor such as melanoma, head and neck, liver or kidney cancer.

This chain connects TRBV29-1 to TRBJ1-1; perhaps TRBD1 as D (6 bases). CDR3 size: 14 residues. The germline V and J ends were trimmed by 6 bases and 0 bases, with 14 bases remaining between them. Germline CDR1 reads SQVTM; CDR2 reads ANQGSEA. CDR3 DNA: TGCAGCGTGGGATTTGGGGGCTTGAACACTGAAGCTTTCTTT. Encoded protein: CSVGFGGLNTEAFF.

J is TRBJ1-6 and V is TRBV2, with D unresolved. The CDR3 sequence is 14 residues long. V gave up 4 bases and J gave up 11 bases, with 15 bases separating them. The germline gives CDR1 SNHLY, CDR2 FYNNEI. CDR3 protein: CASSAQTTNPPLHF. CDR3 DNA: TGTGCCAGCAGTGCGCAGACGACAAATCCACCCCTCCACTTT.

The chain carries TRBV27 and TRBJ1-3; D not certain. V lost 2 bases to trimming and J lost 1 base, with 18 bases between them. CDR3 size: 18 residues. Germline V CDR1 and CDR2: MNHEY, SMNVEV (reference sequence). The CDR3 DNA reads TGTGCCAGCAGTTTAGAGTTCCCCACAAGTTGGTCTGGAAACACCATATATTTT. Protein: CASSLEFPTSWSGNTIYF.

This rearrangement joins TRBV4-2 to TRBJ2-7, with D possibly TRBD2 on 6 matching bases. V lost 0 bases, J lost 4 bases, and 10 bases lay in between. The CDR3 runs to 14 residues. Germline CDR1 reads LGHNA; CDR2 reads YNFKEQ. CDR3 loop: CASSQDGSGYEQYF. DNA of the CDR3: TGTGCCAGCAGCCAAGATGGGAGCGGGTACGAGCAGTACTTC.

The chain joins TRBV6-5 to TRBJ2-3; D is uncertain. Germline CDR1 and CDR2: MNHEY and SVGAGI. The CDR3 has 14 amino acids. Between the trimmed V and J ends, which lost 1 base and 5 bases, there was a span of 10 bases. The CDR3, as DNA: TGTGCCAGCAGTTACTTGGGGAAAGGAGATACGCAGTATTTT. Translating it yields CASSYLGKGDTQYF.

The V and J genes are TRBV4-1 and TRBJ2-5, with 7 bases matching TRBD1. The ends lost 3 bases at V and 1 base at J; junction bases unmatched: 5. Germline V lookup: CDR1 MGHRA, CDR2 YSYEKL. The CDR3 totals 15 residues. This chain's CDR3 is CASSHRDRPQETQYF. The CDR3 DNA reads TGCGCCAGCAGCCACCGGGACAGACCCCAAGAGACCCAGTACTTC.

The table lists this clone with a count of one. The rearrangement joins TRBV9 to TRBJ1-5; D might be TRBD1 (5 bases). This CDR3 has 16 residues. Trimming left V 3 bases short and J 5 bases short, with 18 bases between. CDR1 is SGDLS, CDR2 YYNGEE, per germline. CDR3 coding DNA: TGTGCCAGCAGCGCAGCGGGGCAGCTTGGGGATCAGCCCCAGCATTTT. Translating it yields CASSAAGQLGDQPQHF. The entire variable domain, with the rest obtained from reference TRBV9 and TRBJ1-5, is as follows: DSGVTQTPKHLITATGQRVTLRCSPRSGDLSVYWYQQSLDQGLQFLIQYYNGEERAKGNILERFSAQQFPDLHSELNLSSLELGDSALYFCASSAAGQLGDQPQHFGDGTRLSIL.

The genes are TRBV7-2 and TRBJ1-3, with D unresolved. In germline, CDR1 is SGHTA, CDR2 FQGNSA. The V and J ends lost 2 bases and 4 bases respectively, with 9 bases between them. The CDR3 extends over 14 amino acids. The CDR3 protein is CASSLSPLGNTIYF. The DNA for the CDR3 is TGTGCCAGCAGCTTATCGCCTCTGGGAAACACCATATATTTT.

V and J are TRBV6-1 and TRBJ1-5, with D possibly matching TRBD1 (5 bases). The V end lost 10 bases, the J end lost 0 bases, and 13 bases lay between the germline ends. There are 14 residues in the CDR3. CDR1 and CDR2 (germline): MNHNS, SASEGT. CDR3 sequence reads: CATEGLSSNQPQHF. DNA for the CDR3: TGTGCCACCGAGGGACTGAGTAGCAATCAGCCCCAGCATTTT.

The chain joins TRBV4-1 to TRBJ2-5, with no clear D. Germline lookup yields CDR1 MGHRA and CDR2 YSYEKL. This CDR3 has 12 residues. Deletions cut 3 bases from V and 2 bases from J, with 4 bases between. The CDR3 DNA follows: TGCGCCAGCAGCCAGATTCAAGAGACCCAGTACTTC. Residues: CASSQIQETQYF.

This chain connects TRBV28 to TRBJ1-6; D not resolved. V lost 8 bases, J lost 1 base, and 9 bases lay in between. Germline CDR1 MDHEN, CDR2 SYDVKM. This CDR3 contains 14 residues. CDR3 DNA sequence: TGTGCCAGCCGCGGACTTTCCTATAATTCACCCCTCCACTTT. As protein: CASRGLSYNSPLHF.

The CDR3 is CASSIQREQDNEQFF. In DNA form, the CDR3 reads TGTGCCAGTAGTATTCAGCGGGAGCAAGACAATGAGCAGTTCTTC. The V and J genes are TRBV19 and TRBJ2-1; 8 positions agree with TRBD2. Germline V CDR1 and CDR2: LNHDA, SQIVND (reference sequence). CDR3 size: 15 residues. The ends lost 3 bases at V and 5 bases at J; junction bases unmatched: 6.

The chain recombines TRBV6-5 with TRBJ1-3; D unclear. The CDR3 contains 15 residues. Germline CDR1 reads MNHEY; CDR2 reads SVGAGI. The V gene lost 7 bases and the J gene lost 0 bases, with 13 bases spanning the gap. CDR3 protein: CASTTRILSGNTIYF. CDR3 nucleotides: TGTGCCAGCACGACGCGGATCCTCTCTGGAAACACCATATATTTT.

The V gene is TRBV6-5, the J gene TRBJ1-1; no definite D call. Germline CDR1 and CDR2: MNHEY and SVGAGI. This CDR3 spans 14 amino acids. The V end lost 5 bases, the J end lost 9 bases, and 19 bases lay between the germline ends. This chain's CDR3 is CASSRTSSRAQAFF. The DNA for the CDR3 is TGTGCCAGCAGTCGGACTTCCTCAAGAGCGCAAGCTTTCTTT.

This chain uses TRBV6-6 with TRBJ1-5; D unclear. Trimming removed 5 bases at V and 5 bases at J, with 13 bases between. Germline V gene lookup returns CDR1 MNHNY and CDR2 SVGAGI (reference sequence). The CDR3 extends over 14 amino acids. CDR3 amino acids: CASSPLGGDQPQHF. The CDR3 bases are TGTGCCAGCAGTCCGCTCGGAGGCGATCAGCCCCAGCATTTT.

The rearrangement joins TRBV5-1 to TRBJ2-2; D possibly corresponds to TRBD1 (6 bases). Trimming cost V 2 bases and J 4 bases, with 15 bases left between them. This CDR3 has 16 residues. Germline loops: CDR1 SGHRS, CDR2 YFSETQ. The chain's CDR3 is CASSFQVGDTTGELFF. CDR3 nucleotide sequence: TGCGCCAGCAGCTTCCAAGTTGGGGACACCACCGGGGAGCTGTTTTTT.

Written as DNA, the CDR3 is TGTGCCAGCAGCGCGAGGGGGGAGTGGGGCAATCAGCCCCAGCATTTT. This encodes CASSARGEWGNQPQHF. The genes are TRBV9 and TRBJ1-5, with D perhaps TRBD1 (6 bases). This CDR3 region has 16 residues. Germline CDR1 reads SGDLS; CDR2 reads YYNGEE. V shed 3 bases and J shed 2 bases, with 15 bases lying between them.